The 26 T cell receptor beta chains below were found in one sample sequenced in a study of beta chain features in type 1 diabetes. The whole isolated RNA underwent reverse transcription, so sequencing captured expressed TCRB transcripts. Data came from immunoSEQ multiplex PCR; TCRdb stores just in-frame clones and leaves some out. The sample records about 150,000 clones, less than 9.5% being singletons. Overall study results and limits: TCRB CDR3 length was moderately but significantly reduced in all four CD4+ subsets of Type 1 diabetes patients.

Their specific antigens are unknown. Sequencing was done on a sample of central memory CD4+ T cells from blood. The receptors here all came from a woman aged 40-49 years with type 1 diabetes.

This clone has only a few counts. The CDR3 DNA is TGTGCCAGCAGCTTCAACAGGGGCGAGCAGTACTTC. Translation: CASSFNRGEQYF. The rearrangement joins TRBV7-8 to TRBJ2-7, with 7 positions matching TRBD1. The CDR3 totals 12 residues. CDR1 and CDR2 from the germline V gene are SGHVS and FQNEAQ. The ends lost 3 bases at V and 6 bases at J; junction bases unmatched: 2.

The sample holds a few counts of this clone. The V gene is TRBV6-6, the J gene TRBJ2-3; 10 nucleotides line up with TRBD1. Germline V gene sequence: CDR1 MNHNY, CDR2 SVGAGI (reference sequence). The ends lost 6 bases at V and 6 bases at J; junction bases unmatched: 9. The CDR3 has 15 amino acids. The CDR3 nucleotides are TGTGCCAGCAGCCGAGGGGACAGGGGAACGGATACGCAGTATTTT. Protein sequence: CASSRGDRGTDTQYF.

V usage is TRBV30 and J usage is TRBJ2-3; 7 bases fit TRBD2. Germline CDR1 reads GTSNPN; CDR2 reads SVGIG (reference sequence). This CDR3 spans 14 amino acids. With 3 bases clipped from V and 2 bases from J, the junction kept 5 bases outside the gene matches. CDR3 bases: TGTGCCTGGAGGGGAGGGCCGAACACAGATACGCAGTATTTT. Its protein product is CAWRGGPNTDTQYF.

There are a few counts of this clone. V is TRBV4-1 and J is TRBJ1-5, with 7 bases matching TRBD1. V dropped 2 bases and J dropped 7; count of bases not matched to a gene: 14. The CDR3 runs 17 residues. Germline assignment: CDR1 MGHRA and CDR2 YSYEKL. The CDR3 loop reads CASSQSALGQWHQPQHF. The CDR3, as DNA: TGCGCCAGCAGCCAATCTGCCCTGGGACAGTGGCACCAGCCCCAGCATTTT.

The genes are TRBV25-1 and TRBJ1-4; TRBD1 matches at 10 bases. The CDR3 spans 15 residues. Germline loops: CDR1 MGHDK, CDR2 SYGVNS. V shed 3 bases and J 8 bases; nucleotides not matched to a gene: 6. CDR3: CASSDAGTGEEKLFF. CDR3 nucleotides: TGTGCCAGCAGTGATGCCGGGACAGGGGAGGAAAAACTGTTTTTT.

Only one count was recorded for this clone. V and J are TRBV5-1 and TRBJ2-3, with D possibly matching TRBD1 (7 bases). The germline V gene encodes CDR1 SGHRS and CDR2 YFSETQ. Trimming took off 5 bases at V and 6 bases at J, with 19 bases between the two ends. CDR3 size: 15 residues. This CDR3 reads CASSLRGRGTDTQYF. In DNA form, the CDR3 reads TGCGCCAGCAGTTTGCGGGGCAGGGGGACGGATACGCAGTATTTT.

The rearrangement joins TRBV4-1 to TRBJ1-1, with 7 bases that match TRBD1. This CDR3 comprises 14 residues. With 5 bases clipped from V and 5 bases from J, the junction kept 8 bases outside the gene matches. Germline V gene sequence: CDR1 MGHRA, CDR2 YSYEKL. The CDR3 loop is CASSWNRGRTEAFF. The CDR3 nucleotides are TGCGCCAGCAGCTGGAACAGGGGCAGAACTGAAGCTTTCTTT.

This clone was counted only a few times. The chain links TRBV19 to TRBJ2-1, with 11 bases lining up with TRBD2. This CDR3 region has 19 residues. Per germline, CDR1 LNHDA and CDR2 SQIVND (reference sequence). After removal of 5 bases from V and 7 bases from J, the junction contained 19 bases not matched to a gene. CDR3 in DNA: TGTGCCAGTAGTTCCGGAGGCCTATCGACTAGCGGGATAGATAATGAGCAGTTCTTC. This gives the protein CASSSGGLSTSGIDNEQFF.

This clone has only a few counts. CDR3 sequence: CASSVTSGRHEQYF. CDR3 DNA sequence: TGTGCCAGCAGCGTCACTAGCGGGAGACACGAGCAGTACTTC. The chain links TRBV7-2 to TRBJ2-7; 11 positions match TRBD2. Germline CDR1 reads SGHTA; CDR2 reads FQGNSA. The ends lost 5 bases at V and 5 bases at J; junction bases unmatched: 5. The CDR3 contains 14 residues.

The rearrangement uses TRBV4-3 and TRBJ2-2; 12 nucleotides agree with TRBD2. This CDR3 has 19 residues. The germline V gene has CDR1 LGHNA and CDR2 YSLEER. Trimming at V came to 0 bases and at J to 6 bases, leaving 11 bases not matched to a gene. Here the CDR3 DNA reads TGCGCCAGCAGCCAAGACCCTAGCGGGAGGGCCCTAGGGGCCGGGGAGCTGTTTTTT. Protein: CASSQDPSGRALGAGELFF.

The V and J genes are TRBV18 and TRBJ2-1; D is unresolved. CDR3 size: 13 residues. V lost 1 base and J lost 13, with 14 bases in between. Germline V gene lookup returns CDR1 KGHSH and CDR2 LQKENI. The CDR3 DNA reads TGTGCCAGCTCACCACGGGCCCAGTTAGAACAGTTCTTC. Encoded protein: CASSPRAQLEQFF.

The genes are TRBV19 and TRBJ2-5; no definite D call. From germline, CDR1 is LNHDA and CDR2 SQIVND (reference sequence). This CDR3 is built from 13 residues. Trimming stripped 5 bases from V and 2 bases from J, with 9 bases between. The CDR3 sequence: CASSPTIQETQYF. DNA for the CDR3: TGTGCCAGTAGTCCCACTATTCAAGAGACCCAGTACTTC.

This clone was counted between two and nine times. The chain carries TRBV9 and TRBJ1-3, with a possible D match to TRBD1 (5 bases). This CDR3 comprises 12 residues. Germline V gene lookup returns CDR1 SGDLS and CDR2 YYNGEE. Deletions cut 6 bases from V and 1 base from J, with 5 bases between. Here the CDR3 DNA reads TGTGCCAGCAAGGGGTCTGGAAACACCATATATTTT. This encodes CASKGSGNTIYF.

The chain combines TRBV7-8 with TRBJ2-2; TRBD2 agrees at 8 bases. This CDR3 contains 15 residues. Germline trimming cut 0 bases from V and 5 bases from J; bases unmatched to any gene: 2. In germline, CDR1 is SGHVS, CDR2 FQNEAQ. In DNA, the CDR3 is TGTGCCAGCAGCTTAGCCGGGAGGGGTACCGGGGAGCTGTTTTTT. Translated, it gives CASSLAGRGTGELFF.

This clone was detected a few times. V gene TRBV2 combines with J gene TRBJ2-7; D is unresolved. The CDR3 consists of 12 residues. Trimming took 4 bases from V and 1 from J, leaving 5 bases between them. Germline CDR1 reads SNHLY; CDR2 reads FYNNEI. CDR3 DNA sequence: TGTGCCAGCAGTGTCCAGTCCTACGAGCAGTACTTC. It encodes CASSVQSYEQYF.

The sample holds a few counts of this clone. Other DNA sequences in the sample encode the same CDR3. V is TRBV19 and J is TRBJ1-5, with D possibly TRBD1 on 5 matching bases. The germline V and J ends were trimmed by 5 bases and 4 bases, with 12 bases remaining between them. The germline V gene has CDR1 LNHDA and CDR2 SQIVND (reference sequence). The CDR3 extends over 14 amino acids. The CDR3 bases are TGTGCCAGTAGTTCGACCGGGGGGAATCAGCCCCAGCATTTT. Protein: CASSSTGGNQPQHF.

The genes are TRBV18 and TRBJ2-3; a possible D gene is TRBD2 (6 bases). CDR3 size: 13 residues. The ends were cut back, 0 bases at V and 8 bases at J, with 9 bases in the middle. CDR1 is KGHSH, CDR2 LQKENI, per germline. The CDR3 is CASSPPQGGTQYF. The CDR3 region has the DNA TGTGCCAGCTCACCACCGCAGGGAGGTACGCAGTATTTT.

This clone was picked up a small number of times. The chain couples TRBV19 to TRBJ2-5, with D maybe TRBD1 (6 bases). Per the germline V gene, CDR1 is LNHDA and CDR2 is SQIVND (reference sequence). The length of the CDR3 is 14 residues. Between the trimmed V and J ends, which lost 7 bases and 5 bases, there was a span of 17 bases. CDR3 region: CASTYRDGLETQYF. CDR3 nucleotides: TGTGCCAGTACCTACAGGGACGGGTTGGAGACCCAGTACTTC.

The gene calls are TRBV5-6 and TRBJ2-1; 9 nucleotides agree with TRBD1. The CDR3 sequence is 11 residues long. CDR1 SGHDT and CDR2 YYEEEE come from the germline V gene. V lost 4 bases, J lost 12 bases, and 2 bases stayed unmatched. The CDR3 spells CASSTDRGQFF. The CDR3, as DNA: TGTGCCAGCAGCACGGACAGGGGGCAGTTCTTC.

The table lists this clone with a few counts. The CDR3 DNA reads as TGTGCCAGCAGCGTATCGTCCGACAGGGTGGGCGAGCAGTACTTC. It is translated as CASSVSSDRVGEQYF. V and J are TRBV9 and TRBJ2-7; 7 bases match TRBD1. CDR1 and CDR2 from the germline V gene are SGDLS and YYNGEE. CDR3 length: 15 amino acids. Trimming removed 1 base from V and 6 bases from J; junction bases left unmatched: 10.

A few counts support this clone. The chain employs TRBV7-9 and TRBJ2-3, with 11 bases aligning to TRBD2. The V and J ends lost 5 bases and 6 bases, in that order; junction bases with no gene match: 10. The length of the CDR3 is 16 residues. CDR1 and CDR2 (germline): SEHNR, FQNEAQ (reference sequence). This CDR3 reads CASSEGLAASQDTQYF. For the CDR3, the DNA is TGTGCCAGCAGCGAGGGACTAGCGGCATCGCAGGATACGCAGTATTTT.

There are a few counts of this clone. At the DNA level, this CDR3 is encoded by other sequences in the same sample as well. This chain links TRBV5-1 with TRBJ2-5; D gene uncertain. This CDR3 has 12 amino acids. Germline values: CDR1 SGHRS, CDR2 YFSETQ. With 1 base removed from V and 3 bases from J, the gap between germline ends came to 4 bases. Here the CDR3 reads CASSLSEETQYF. The CDR3 DNA sequence: TGCGCCAGCAGCTTGTCCGAAGAGACCCAGTACTTC. The whole variable domain, remainder taken from reference TRBV5-1 and TRBJ2-5, is KAGVTQTPRYLIKTRGQQVTLSCSPISGHRSVSWYQQTPGQGLQFLFEYFSETQRNKGNFPGRFSGRQFSNSRSEMNVSTLELGDSALYLCASSLSEETQYFGPGTRLLVL.

The chain uses TRBV15 and TRBJ2-2, with D maybe TRBD2 (6 bases). This CDR3 spans 17 amino acids. With 3 bases removed from V and 6 bases from J, the gap between germline ends came to 20 bases. Germline-derived CDR1 and CDR2 are LNHNV and YYDKDF (reference sequence). As DNA, the CDR3 is TGTGCCACCAGCAGGGATACCGGTCCTGGGGGGTCCGGGGAGCTGTTTTTT. Translating gives CATSRDTGPGGSGELFF.

This clone was seen repeatedly, ten times or more. The chain recombines TRBV28 with TRBJ2-5, with a possible D match to TRBD1 (5 bases). This CDR3 has 13 amino acids. Trimming shortened V by 8 bases and J by 5 bases, and 15 bases separated the two germline ends. CDR1 MDHEN and CDR2 SYDVKM come from the germline V gene. CDR3 sequence reads: CASGIRALETQYF. The CDR3 DNA is TGTGCCAGCGGGATCAGGGCTCTGGAGACCCAGTACTTC.

This clone came up a few times. V is TRBV5-1 and J is TRBJ2-3, with D possibly being TRBD2 (6 bases). V was cut by 4 bases and J by 2 bases, with 11 bases left in between. Germline V gene sequence: CDR1 SGHRS, CDR2 YFSETQ. This CDR3 contains 14 residues. CDR3 sequence reads: CASSRGGDTDTQYF. In DNA, the CDR3 is TGCGCCAGCAGCCGTGGCGGGGACACAGATACGCAGTATTTT. Filled out from reference TRBV5-1 and TRBJ2-3, the complete variable domain reads KAGVTQTPRYLIKTRGQQVTLSCSPISGHRSVSWYQQTPGQGLQFLFEYFSETQRNKGNFPGRFSGRQFSNSRSEMNVSTLELGDSALYLCASSRGGDTDTQYFGPGTRLTVL.

This clone was seen only a few times. The V gene is TRBV7-2, the J gene TRBJ1-2; D is uncertain. CDR1 is SGHTA and CDR2 is FQGNSA in the germline V gene. The V gene lost 5 bases and the J gene lost 6 bases, with 13 bases spanning the gap. The CDR3 runs to 13 residues. CDR3 sequence reads: CASSQTGRDGYTF. CDR3 in DNA: TGTGCCAGCAGCCAAACGGGGAGGGATGGCTACACCTTC.